The clone carrying this TCR beta chain showed up just a few times. Using its own MiXCR run on the RT-PCR reads, TCRdb lists one record per CDR3 protein. The sample gives almost 700,000 distinct CDR3 sequences, more than 13% of which show up once; about 3.6% is in the top ten. The specimen sequenced was memory CD4+ T cells from blood. This clonotype was sampled from a female donor in good health, serving as a healthy control.

This CDR3 is CASSLGTTSIGQFF. The CDR3 DNA follows: TGTGCCAGCAGCTTAGGAACTACTAGCATCGGGCAGTTCTTC. The chain has TRBV7-2 and TRBJ2-1; a possible D gene is TRBD2 (6 bases). This CDR3 has 14 residues. The V gene lost 1 base and the J gene lost 12 bases, with 16 bases spanning the gap. Per germline, CDR1 SGHTA and CDR2 FQGNSA.